Shown below are 21 T cell receptor beta chains from a single sample sequenced in a study of human T cells and chemical hapten exposure. Sample time point: patch test 1, 2 weeks after DPC sensitization. Treatment denoted: therapeutic diphenylcyclopropenone sensitization with weekly scalp DPC. MiXCR was run by TCRdb on the RACE reads, yielding one entry per CDR3 protein. The sample has around 71,000 distinct CDR3 sequences; 9.8% are singletons. The sequenced sample was whole blood, obtained in connection with sensitization to the hapten diphenylcyclopropenone (DPC). These receptors all stem from a woman aged 40 to 50 with alopecia areata. Some clones in this sample may be carry-over from other donors' samples.

The J gene is TRBJ2-1, the V gene TRBV7-9; TRBD2 aligns across 9 bases. Germline CDR1 reads SEHNR; CDR2 reads FQNEAQ (reference sequence). This CDR3 has 19 residues. The trim removed 4 bases at V and 0 bases at J, leaving 13 bases unmatched. The CDR3 region is CASSSRSAGGTLSYNEQFF. CDR3 coding DNA: TGTGCCAGCAGCTCCCGTAGCGCGGGGGGGACCCTCTCCTACAATGAGCAGTTCTTC.

This clonotype was counted many times. The chain is built from TRBV29-1 and TRBJ1-1; D remains unclear. The length of the CDR3 is 12 residues. V lost 3 bases to trimming and J lost 5 bases, with 10 bases between them. Per the germline V gene, CDR1 is SQVTM and CDR2 is ANQGSEA. CDR3 DNA sequence: TGCAGCGTTGACCCCCATAGGACTGAAGCTTTCTTT. Its translation: CSVDPHRTEAFF.

This clonotype was detected a few times. The rearrangement joins TRBV19 to TRBJ1-1; D is uncertain. The CDR3 is made up of 12 amino acids. Trimming took 7 bases from V and 4 from J, leaving 10 bases between them. From germline, CDR1 is LNHDA and CDR2 SQIVND (reference sequence). Written as DNA, the CDR3 is TGTGCCAGTAAATCGAGAATCACTGAAGCTTTCTTT. Translation: CASKSRITEAFF.

This CDR3 reads CSARDPAGNTEAFF. CDR3 DNA sequence: TGCAGTGCTAGAGATCCCGCAGGGAACACTGAAGCTTTCTTT. The chain employs TRBV20-1 and TRBJ1-1; D remains unclear. The germline V and J ends were trimmed by 0 bases and 1 base, with 9 bases remaining between them. The CDR3 spans 14 residues. The V gene's germline CDR1 is DFQATT and CDR2 SNEGSKA (reference sequence).

The V call is TRBV6-4, the J call TRBJ2-1; TRBD1 might be the D (7 bases). This CDR3 has 14 residues. V lost 3 bases and J lost 8, with 14 bases in between. The V gene's germline CDR1 is MRHNA and CDR2 SNTAGT. CDR3: CASSETGRKDEQFF. The CDR3 bases are TGTGCCAGCAGTGAGACAGGGAGGAAGGATGAGCAGTTCTTC.

This clonotype has at least ten counts. This chain links TRBV6-6 with TRBJ2-3; D not resolved. The CDR3 length is 14 residues. In germline, CDR1 is MNHNY, CDR2 SVGAGI (reference sequence). Deletions cut 2 bases from V and 0 bases from J, with 6 bases between. CDR3 amino acids: CASSYITSTDTQYF. The CDR3 DNA reads as TGTGCCAGCAGTTACATCACTAGCACAGATACGCAGTATTTT.

This clonotype was found a few times. The chain combines TRBV2 with TRBJ2-7, with 8 bases matching TRBD2. Germline assignment: CDR1 SNHLY and CDR2 FYNNEI. The CDR3 covers 14 residues. V lost 6 bases to trimming and J lost 7 bases; unmatched junction nucleotides: 11. The CDR3 region has the DNA TGTGCCAGCAGGAGGGACGGGGGGGCCAGTGAGCAGTACTTC. Protein sequence: CASRRDGGASEQYF. Filled out from reference TRBV2 and TRBJ2-7, the complete variable domain reads EPEVTQTPSHQVTQMGQEVILRCVPISNHLYFYWYRQILGQKVEFLVSFYNNEISEKSEIFDDQFSVERPDGSNFTLKIRSTKLEDSAMYFCASRRDGGASEQYFGPGTRLTVT.

This clonotype showed up many times. This chain links TRBV4-3 with TRBJ2-7; TRBD2 aligns across 13 bases. Germline CDR1 and CDR2: LGHNA and YSLEER. This CDR3 region has 18 residues. V lost 0 bases, J lost 9 bases, and 14 bases stayed unmatched. The CDR3 here is CASSQDFGGTSGALRQYF. The CDR3 DNA is TGCGCCAGCAGCCAAGATTTTGGAGGGACTAGCGGGGCATTAAGGCAGTACTTC.

This clonotype was picked up many times. The V gene is TRBV29-1, the J gene TRBJ2-7, with 7 bases that match TRBD1. Trimming removed 7 bases from V and 4 bases from J; junction bases left unmatched: 7. This CDR3 contains 12 residues. From germline, CDR1 is SQVTM and CDR2 ANQGSEA. CDR3 in DNA: TGCAGCGCTCTCGACAGGGTATACGAGCAGTACTTC. Its protein product is CSALDRVYEQYF.

In its sample, this clonotype was seen many times. The rearrangement joins TRBV20-1 to TRBJ1-5; a weak D match, TRBD1 (6 bases). V was shortened by 5 bases and J by 2 bases, with 16 bases between the two germline ends. CDR1 is DFQATT, CDR2 SNEGSKA, per germline (reference sequence). This CDR3 is built from 15 residues. DNA for the CDR3: TGCAGTGCTCCCGACATGGGGGCTGGCAATCAGCCCCAGCATTTT. Translation gives CSAPDMGAGNQPQHF.

This clonotype was counted ten times or more. The chain joins TRBV6-2 or TRBV6-3 to TRBJ2-1; perhaps TRBD1 as D (8 bases). With 6 bases removed from V and 4 bases from J, the gap between germline ends came to 19 bases. CDR3 size: 16 residues. Germline CDR1 reads MNHEY; CDR2 reads SVGEGT. CDR3 residues: CASRVDTGGAYNEQFF. The CDR3 DNA sequence: TGTGCCAGCAGAGTAGATACAGGGGGGGCTTACAATGAGCAGTTCTTC.

This rearrangement joins TRBV5-1 to TRBJ2-1; 10 bases agree with TRBD2. Trimming cost V 0 bases and J 7 bases; bases outside gene matches: 4. Germline CDR1 and CDR2: SGHRS and YFSETQ. The CDR3 consists of 15 residues. CDR3 protein: CASSLDSGGKNEQFF. CDR3 DNA sequence: TGCGCCAGCAGCTTGGATAGCGGGGGGAAGAATGAGCAGTTCTTC.

In this sample, this clonotype turned up many times. The rearrangement uses TRBV25-1 and TRBJ2-7; D not certain. The germline V gene encodes CDR1 MGHDK and CDR2 SYGVNS. The ends were cut back, 5 bases at V and 3 bases at J, with 11 bases in the middle. The CDR3 covers 13 residues. CDR3 protein: CASSSQESYEQYF. In nucleotides, the CDR3 is TGTGCCAGCAGTTCCCAAGAAAGCTACGAGCAGTACTTC.

Only a few counts were recorded for this clonotype. The chain carries TRBV14 and TRBJ2-1; 8 bases map to TRBD2. Germline V lookup: CDR1 SGHDN, CDR2 FVKESK. Trimming cost V 7 bases and J 5 bases; bases outside gene matches: 16. CDR3 length: 17 residues. Written as DNA, the CDR3 is TGTGCCAGCATGGGTTTAACGGGAAGACTAGCGAACAATGAGCAGTTCTTC. Protein: CASMGLTGRLANNEQFF.

This clonotype was recorded many times. The chain recombines TRBV20-1 with TRBJ1-1; TRBD1 might be the D (5 bases). The CDR3 sequence is 13 residues long. V gave up 6 bases and J gave up 3 bases, with 14 bases separating them. Germline assignment: CDR1 DFQATT and CDR2 SNEGSKA (reference sequence). CDR3 sequence (DNA): TGCAGTGCGAGCCAGGGCCAGCACACTGAAGCTTTCTTT. Its protein is CSASQGQHTEAFF.

This clonotype was observed a few times. V is TRBV7-2 and J is TRBJ2-7, with TRBD2 identical over 11 bases. This CDR3 is 15 amino acids long. V lost 5 bases, J lost 3 bases, and 6 bases stayed unmatched. Germline CDR1 is SGHTA and CDR2 is FQGNSA. CDR3 DNA: TGTGCCAGCAGCCCTGCTAGCGGGGGGTACTACGAGCAGTACTTC. It is translated as CASSPASGGYYEQYF. The full variable domain, in which reference TRBV7-2 and TRBJ2-7 provide the parts outside the CDR3, is GAGVSQSPSNKVTEKGKDVELRCDPISGHTALYWYRQSLGQGLEFLIYFQGNSAPDKSGLPSDRFSAERTGGSVSTLTIQRTQQEDSAVYLCASSPASGGYYEQYFGPGTRLTVT.

V is TRBV28 and J is TRBJ2-7; D remains unclear. The CDR3 is 13 amino acids. The V end lost 3 bases, the J end lost 2 bases, and 8 bases lay between the germline ends. Germline lookup yields CDR1 MDHEN and CDR2 SYDVKM. CDR3 sequence reads: CASSLNTPYEQYF. The CDR3 nucleotides are TGTGCCAGCAGTTTGAACACCCCCTACGAGCAGTACTTC.

This clonotype was counted many times. This chain connects TRBV4-1 to TRBJ2-1; D gene ambiguous. The V gene lost 0 bases and the J gene lost 11 bases, with 8 bases spanning the gap. The CDR3 length is 12 residues. CDR1 is MGHRA and CDR2 is YSYEKL in the germline V gene. For the CDR3, the DNA is TGCGCCAGCAGCCAAGACCAACAAAAGCAGTTCTTC. Residues: CASSQDQQKQFF.

The chain combines TRBV29-1 with TRBJ2-4; D remains unclear. Germline V gene sequence: CDR1 SQVTM, CDR2 ANQGSEA. The CDR3 extends over 12 amino acids. V lost 1 base and J 8 bases, leaving 9 bases between the germline ends. The CDR3 region is CSVEGDGDIQYF. CDR3 coding DNA: TGCAGCGTTGAAGGTGATGGAGACATTCAGTACTTC.

This clonotype was detected many times. CDR3 loop: CASSLSDRRNTGELFF. CDR3 bases: TGTGCCAGCAGCCTCAGCGACAGGAGGAACACCGGGGAGCTGTTTTTT. The J gene is TRBJ2-2, the V gene TRBV5-6, with TRBD1 as a possible D gene (6 bases). CDR3 length equals 16 residues. CDR1 is SGHDT, CDR2 YYEEEE, per germline. Between the trimmed V and J ends, which lost 4 bases and 1 base, there was a span of 14 bases. The entire variable domain, with the rest obtained from reference TRBV5-6 and TRBJ2-2, is as follows: DAGVTQSPTHLIKTRGQQVTLRCSPKSGHDTVSWYQQALGQGPQFIFQYYEEEERQRGNFPDRFSGHQFPNYSSELNVNALLLGDSALYLCASSLSDRRNTGELFFGEGSRLTVL.

V usage is TRBV6-1 and J usage is TRBJ2-2; no reliable D call. CDR3 length equals 14 residues. Germline V CDR1 and CDR2: MNHNS, SASEGT. Trimming cost V 6 bases and J 0 bases, with 8 bases left between them. The DNA of the CDR3 is TGTGCCAGCAGGATTATACCGAACACCGGGGAGCTGTTTTTT. Translated, it gives CASRIIPNTGELFF.